Following are 13 T cell receptor beta chains from one sample sequenced in a study of T cell repertoires in cytomegalovirus infection. These receptors have no identified antigens. Via MiXCR, TCRdb re-called the reads, giving one row per CDR3 protein. This sample has tens of thousands of distinct CDR3 sequences; 20% to 25% occur once, and the top ten carry around 18%. The source material was PBMCs, sequenced either directly or after in vitro stimulation (not recorded which). Source of these receptors: a human donor in good health (CMV status not recorded). Some clones in this sample may be carry-over from other donors' samples.

The genes are TRBV30 and TRBJ2-1; a weak D match, TRBD2 (5 bases). The CDR3 is 11 residues long. V was cut by 8 bases and J by 2 bases, with 7 bases left in between. CDR1 is GTSNPN, CDR2 SVGIG, per germline (reference sequence). For the CDR3, the DNA is TGTGCCGGTAGCGCCTACAATGAGCAGTTCTTC. Amino acid sequence: CAGSAYNEQFF.

The sample holds many counts of this clonotype. The chain couples TRBV7-2 to TRBJ2-7; the D gene is possibly TRBD1 (6 bases). Trimming removed 1 base at V and 3 bases at J, with 10 bases between. Germline CDR1 reads SGHTA; CDR2 reads FQGNSA. The CDR3 loop spans 14 amino acids. CDR3 residues: CASSLGRGYYEQYF. The CDR3 DNA is TGTGCCAGCAGCTTAGGCAGGGGATACTACGAGCAGTACTTC.

This clonotype was seen a handful of times. The chain couples TRBV6-5 to TRBJ1-1, with D unclear. Trimming took 6 bases from V and 3 from J, leaving 11 bases between them. Germline-derived CDR1 and CDR2 are MNHEY and SVGAGI. CDR3 length: 13 residues. CDR3 sequence reads: CASSQNSDTEAFF. CDR3 DNA sequence: TGTGCCAGCAGCCAGAATAGCGACACTGAAGCTTTCTTT.

This clonotype was seen ten or more times. V usage is TRBV15 and J usage is TRBJ1-1, with 7 bases fitting TRBD1. Looked up from germline, CDR1 is LNHNV and CDR2 is YYDKDF (reference sequence). V gave up 2 bases and J gave up 1 base; unmatched junction bases: 4. This CDR3 has 15 amino acids. Written as DNA, the CDR3 is TGTGCCACCAGCAGACCGGGACAGCAGAACACTGAAGCTTTCTTT. It yields the protein CATSRPGQQNTEAFF.

This clonotype was seen at least ten times. The chain recombines TRBV28 with TRBJ1-2; 8 nucleotides match TRBD1. Germline loops: CDR1 MDHEN, CDR2 SYDVKM. The CDR3 runs to 18 residues. J was trimmed by 0 bases and V by 4 bases; bases with no gene match: 13. The CDR3 coding sequence is TGTGCCAGCAGTTCCGCCGAGTGGACAGGGTGGGCTAACTATGGCTACACCTTC. It is translated as CASSSAEWTGWANYGYTF.

The chain employs TRBV7-6 and TRBJ2-3, with 7 nucleotides matching TRBD1. There are 14 residues in the CDR3. Germline lookup yields CDR1 SGHVS and CDR2 FNYEAQ. The V gene end was trimmed by 5 bases and the J gene end by 1 base; junction bases not matched to a gene: 3. CDR3 in amino acids: CASSQGEGTDTQYF. The CDR3 DNA is TGTGCCAGCAGCCAGGGGGAAGGCACAGATACGCAGTATTTT.

This CDR3 is CASSIRTGIYGYTF. The CDR3 DNA is TGTGCCAGTAGTATCAGGACAGGGATCTATGGCTACACCTTC. This chain links TRBV19 with TRBJ1-2; 8 positions match TRBD1. The V segment lost 3 bases and the J segment 4 bases; nucleotides outside the gene matches: 4. This CDR3 is built from 14 residues. CDR1 LNHDA and CDR2 SQIVND come from the germline V gene (reference sequence). Full variable domain (rest looked up from reference TRBV19 and TRBJ1-2): DGGITQSPKYLFRKEGQNVTLSCEQNLNHDAMYWYRQDPGQGLRLIYYSQIVNDFQKGDIAEGYSVSREKKESFPLTVTSAQKNPTAFYLCASSIRTGIYGYTFGSGTRLTVV.

This clonotype was seen repeatedly, ten times or more. The V and J genes are TRBV7-2 and TRBJ2-2, with 13 bases fitting TRBD2. This CDR3 is built from 17 residues. Trimming took 1 base from V and 6 from J; bases not matched to a gene: 5. CDR1 SGHTA and CDR2 FQGNSA come from the germline V gene. CDR3 nucleotides: TGTGCCAGCAGCTTAGACGGACTAGCGGGAGCCGCCGGGGAGCTGTTTTTT. Residues: CASSLDGLAGAAGELFF.

Many counts were recorded for this clonotype. The chain combines TRBV7-2 with TRBJ2-5, with unresolved D. The germline V and J ends were trimmed by 2 bases and 0 bases, with 1 base remaining between them. The CDR3 length is 12 residues. CDR1 and CDR2 (germline): SGHTA, FQGNSA. The CDR3 DNA is TGTGCCAGCAGCTTATACCAAGAGACCCAGTACTTC. Amino acid sequence: CASSLYQETQYF. Variable domain in full (rest from reference TRBV7-2 and TRBJ2-5): GAGVSQSPSNKVTEKGKDVELRCDPISGHTALYWYRQSLGQGLEFLIYFQGNSAPDKSGLPSDRFSAERTGGSVSTLTIQRTQQEDSAVYLCASSLYQETQYFGPGTRLLVL.

The count of this clonotype is one. This rearrangement joins TRBV27 to TRBJ1-1; D not certain. There are 12 residues in the CDR3. Per germline, CDR1 MNHEY and CDR2 SMNVEV (reference sequence). V lost 8 bases and J 5 bases, leaving 12 bases between the germline ends. CDR3 protein: CASFLGGTEAFF. CDR3 coding DNA: TGTGCCAGCTTCCTCGGCGGGACTGAAGCTTTCTTT.

The chain carries TRBV6-1 and TRBJ1-5; tentative D call: TRBD1 (6 bases). V shed 0 bases and J shed 6 bases, with 12 bases lying between them. From germline, CDR1 is MNHNS and CDR2 SASEGT. The CDR3 spans 15 residues. The CDR3 sequence: CASSEARQGTQPQHF. The CDR3 region has the DNA TGTGCCAGCAGTGAAGCCCGGCAGGGGACTCAGCCCCAGCATTTT.

The chain is built from TRBV10-3 and TRBJ2-7; D gene unclear. The CDR3 runs to 13 residues. Germline assignment: CDR1 ENHRY and CDR2 SYGVKD. V dropped 3 bases and J dropped 2 bases, with 8 bases sitting between them. In DNA, the CDR3 is TGTGCCATCAGTGAAAACTCTGCCTACGAGCAGTACTTC. It is translated as CAISENSAYEQYF.

This clonotype appeared many times. This chain connects TRBV10-3 to TRBJ2-5; D gene ambiguous. The CDR3 is 13 amino acids. CDR1 is ENHRY and CDR2 is SYGVKD in the germline V gene. Trimming took off 0 bases at V and 0 bases at J, with 2 bases between the two ends. In DNA form, the CDR3 reads TGTGCCATCAGTGAGTCTAACCAAGAGACCCAGTACTTC. Protein sequence: CAISESNQETQYF.